This T cell receptor (beta chain) was recovered during a study of blood T cell repertoires in COVID-19. Turning to the study itself: COVID-19 samples, acute and convalescent, were from the United States, Italy and Spain.

Only in-frame clones appear in the TCRdb table, and some are missing; sequencing was by immunoSEQ multiplex PCR. The sample records about 310,000 clones, 89% being singletons. The study assigned cohorts using participant-reported clinical history. CDR1 is PRHDT and CDR2 is FYEKMQ in the germline V gene (reference sequence). The CDR3 totals 13 residues. Deletions cut 2 bases from V and 4 bases from J, with 6 bases between. The clonotype was recovered from a woman in her thirties or forties who had recovered from COVID-19. Specimen: PBMCs or T cells enriched from blood (not recorded which). The rearrangement joins TRBV13 to TRBJ2-1; D is unclear. CDR3 sequence reads: CASSLSQYNEQFF. The CDR3 nucleotides read TGTGCCAGCAGCTTATCCCAGTACAATGAGCAGTTCTTC. The variable domain in full, completed from reference TRBV13 and TRBJ2-1, reads AAGVIQSPRHLIKEKRETATLKCYPIPRHDTVYWYQQGPGQDPQFLISFYEKMQSDKGSIPDRFSAQQFSDYHSELNMSSLELGDSALYFCASSLSQYNEQFFGPGTRLTVL.